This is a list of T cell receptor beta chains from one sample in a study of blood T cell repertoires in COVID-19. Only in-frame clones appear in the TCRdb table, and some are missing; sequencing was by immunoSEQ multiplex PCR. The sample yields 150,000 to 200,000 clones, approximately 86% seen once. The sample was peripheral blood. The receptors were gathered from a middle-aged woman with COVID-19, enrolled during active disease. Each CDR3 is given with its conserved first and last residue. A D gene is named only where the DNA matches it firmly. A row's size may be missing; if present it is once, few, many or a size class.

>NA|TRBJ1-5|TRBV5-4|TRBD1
TGTGCCAGCAGCCTGACAGGGGAAGGGGGCAATCAGCCCCAGCATTTT
CASSLTGEGGNQPQHF
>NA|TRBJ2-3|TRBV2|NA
TGTGCCAGCAGTGAATCCGGGTGGGGCACAGATACGCAGTATTTT
CASSESGWGTDTQYF
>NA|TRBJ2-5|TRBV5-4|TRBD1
TGTGCCAGCAGCTTAGAGGGGGCGGGAGAGACCCAGTACTTC
CASSLEGAGETQYF
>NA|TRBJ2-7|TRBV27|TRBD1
TGTGCCAGCAGTTCCCCCGGGACAGGGGCAGGCGAGCAGTACTTC
CASSSPGTGAGEQYF
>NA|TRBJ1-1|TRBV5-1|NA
TGCGCCAGCAGCTTGGATGCCGGTGTTTGGGCAGCAGAAGCTTTCTTT
CASSLDAGVWAAEAFF
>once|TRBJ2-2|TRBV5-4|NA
TGTGCCAGCAGCTTGGCGAGCGGGGAGCTGTTTTTT
CASSLASGELFF
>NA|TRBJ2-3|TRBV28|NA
TGTGCCAGCAGACCCGGGACTCCCCACACCGATACGCAGTATTTT
CASRPGTPHTDTQYF
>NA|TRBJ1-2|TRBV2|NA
TGTGCCAGCAGTGAATTGCCAGGGAATGGCTACACCTTC
CASSELPGNGYTF
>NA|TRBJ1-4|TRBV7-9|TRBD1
TGTGCCAGCAGCTTAGCGGCAGGGGGCGAAAAACTGTTTTTT
CASSLAAGGEKLFF
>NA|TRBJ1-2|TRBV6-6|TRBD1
TGTGCCGGAGGACAGGGTGACTATGGCTACACCTTC
CAGGQGDYGYTF
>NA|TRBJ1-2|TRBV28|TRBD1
TGTGCCAGCAGCTCCGGGACAGGCTTTAACTATGGCTACACCTTC
CASSSGTGFNYGYTF
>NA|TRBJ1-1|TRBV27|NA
TGTGCCAGCTCCCTTGCGACAGGATTCATGAACACTGAAGCTTTCTTT
CASSLATGFMNTEAFF
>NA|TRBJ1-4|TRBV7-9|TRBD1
TGTGCCAGCAGCTTATCCGGGACAGGGGGTGAAAAACTGTTTTTT
CASSLSGTGGEKLFF
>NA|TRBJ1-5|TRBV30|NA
TGTGCCTGGAGTGTAGGCAGGTACAATCAGCCCCAGCATTTT
CAWSVGRYNQPQHF
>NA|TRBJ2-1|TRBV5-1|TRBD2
TGCGCCAGCTTAGCGGGAGCGGGATACAATGAGCAGTTCTTC
CASLAGAGYNEQFF
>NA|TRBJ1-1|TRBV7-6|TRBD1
TGTGCCAGCAGCTTAGCGATTGCAGGGGGCCCGAACGCTGAAGCTTTCTTT
CASSLAIAGGPNAEAFF
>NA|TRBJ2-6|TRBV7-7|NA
TGTGCTAGCAGCGGTGGGTCAGGAGGGGCCAACGTCCTGACTTTC
CASSGGSGGANVLTF
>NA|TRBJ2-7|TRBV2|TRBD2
TGTGCCAGCAGAGGGACTAGCGTCTACGAGCAGTACTTC
CASRGTSVYEQYF
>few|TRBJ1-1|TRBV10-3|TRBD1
TGTGCCATCAGGGGACAGGTTCGAGGCACTGAAGCTTTCTTT
CAIRGQVRGTEAFF
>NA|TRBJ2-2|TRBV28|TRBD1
TGTGCCAGCAGTTCCCCCACTAGACAGGGGGCGAGGAGGGAGCTGTTTTTT
CASSSPTRQGARRELFF
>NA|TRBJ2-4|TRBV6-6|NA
TGTGCCAGCAGCCCCCGGGACATTCAGTACTTC
CASSPRDIQYF
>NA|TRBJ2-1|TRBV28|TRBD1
TGTGCCAGCCTGGGACAGGTCTACAATGAGCAGTTCTTC
CASLGQVYNEQFF
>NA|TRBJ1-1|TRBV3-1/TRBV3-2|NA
TGTGCCAGCAGCCATTTCGTGCTAGGGGGGGGAGCTTTCTTT
CASSHFVLGGGAFF
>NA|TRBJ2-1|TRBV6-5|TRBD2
TGTGCCAGCAGTTACTCTGGAGCGGGAGGTTACAATGAGCAGTTCTTC
CASSYSGAGGYNEQFF
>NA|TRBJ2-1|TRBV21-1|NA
TGTGCCAGCAGCCTAAGAAGCGGAAATAGGTTGTCCTACAATGAGCAGTTCTTC
CASSLRSGNRLSYNEQFF
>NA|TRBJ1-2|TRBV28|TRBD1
TGTGCCAGCGATAGACAGGGGAATGGCTACACCTTC
CASDRQGNGYTF
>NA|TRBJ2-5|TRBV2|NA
TGTGCCACCAGTGAGGCAGGGGCTGGCGAGACCCAGTACTTC
CATSEAGAGETQYF
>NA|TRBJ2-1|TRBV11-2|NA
TGTGCCAGCAGCTTAGATCGACCCTCCTCCCAACTACGGAATGAGCAGTTCTTC
CASSLDRPSSQLRNEQFF
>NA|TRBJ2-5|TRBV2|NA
TGTGCCAGCACCCAGAGATCGGGTCAAGAGACCCAGTACTTC
CASTQRSGQETQYF
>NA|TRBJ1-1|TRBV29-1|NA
TGCAGCGCACCGGGGGGTCTTCGGAACACTGAAGCTTTCTTT
CSAPGGLRNTEAFF
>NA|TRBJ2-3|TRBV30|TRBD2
TGTGCCTGGAGTGTACTTAGCGGGGGGCCCCGAGATACGCAGTATTTT
CAWSVLSGGPRDTQYF